One and the same sample provided the 14 T cell receptor beta chains below, sequenced in a study of cytomegalovirus exposure and HLA in healthy donors. A multiplex PCR was run with 60 Vbeta primers and 13 Jbeta primers. Assay used: immunoSEQ multiplex PCR; TCRdb lists only in-frame clones, some missing. Of 150,000 to 200,000 clones in the sample, about 86% are singletons; the top ten hold over 2%. The sequencing sample was made of PBMCs. The origin of the receptors is a woman under 40 in good health and CMV-seronegative.

J is TRBJ2-7 and V is TRBV28; 13 bases align to TRBD2. Germline trimming cut 7 bases from V and 6 bases from J; bases unmatched to any gene: 6. CDR1 and CDR2 (germline): MDHEN, SYDVKM. The CDR3 loop spans 14 amino acids. CDR3 sequence (DNA): TGTGCCAGCATTCGGACTAGCGGGAGCGGCGAGCAGTACTTC. Amino acid sequence: CASIRTSGSGEQYF.

This sequence joins TRBV6-5 and TRBJ2-3; TRBD1 matches 11 bases. V shed 4 bases and J 5 bases; nucleotides not matched to a gene: 8. Germline lookup yields CDR1 MNHEY and CDR2 SVGAGI. This CDR3 region has 16 residues. The CDR3 loop reads CASSSPGQGARDTQYF. The CDR3 DNA is TGTGCCAGCAGTTCCCCCGGACAGGGGGCGCGAGATACGCAGTATTTT.

To note about this clone: This sample includes further DNA sequences coding for the same CDR3. V is TRBV27 and J is TRBJ2-7, with 7 positions matching TRBD2. V gave up 2 bases and J gave up 2 bases; unmatched junction bases: 3. Germline CDR1 reads MNHEY; CDR2 reads SMNVEV (reference sequence). This CDR3 comprises 14 residues. The CDR3 region has the DNA TGTGCCAGCAGTTTAAGGCTAGCGGCCTACGAGCAGTACTTC. This encodes CASSLRLAAYEQYF.

The chain combines TRBV5-4 with TRBJ2-5; 7 nucleotides match TRBD2. V lost 2 bases and J lost 4; bases outside the gene matches: 2. This CDR3 has 13 residues. Germline lookup yields CDR1 SGHNT and CDR2 YYREEE (reference sequence). CDR3 sequence (DNA): TGTGCCAGCAGCTTACCGGGAGGAGAGACCCAGTACTTC. Translating it yields CASSLPGGETQYF.

CDR3 region: CASRLTGDSYNEQFF. The CDR3 DNA reads as TGCGCCAGCAGGCTCACGGGAGACTCCTACAATGAGCAGTTCTTC. The chain has TRBV5-1 and TRBJ2-1; TRBD2 is a possible D gene (6 bases). This CDR3 comprises 15 residues. Germline V CDR1 and CDR2: SGHRS, YFSETQ. V was clipped by 5 bases and J by 0 bases, with 12 bases between them.

The CDR3 reads CASSEPREGQYF. CDR3 sequence (DNA): TGCGCCAGCAGTGAACCTAGGGAGGGCCAGTACTTC. This sequence joins TRBV10-1 and TRBJ2-5; 7 bases fit TRBD2. The CDR3 contains 12 residues. V shed 3 bases, J shed 10 bases, and the junction held 5 bases outside the gene matches. Germline V gives CDR1 WNHNN, CDR2 SYGVQD (reference sequence).

This sequence joins TRBV5-1 and TRBJ1-2; 9 nucleotides line up with TRBD1. V gave up 4 bases and J gave up 2 bases; unmatched junction bases: 6. CDR1 and CDR2 from the germline V gene are SGHRS and YFSETQ. There are 15 residues in the CDR3. For the CDR3, the DNA is TGCGCCAGCAGCCCCGGGACAGGGAAAAACTATGGCTACACCTTC. It encodes CASSPGTGKNYGYTF. The whole variable domain, filled in from reference TRBV5-1 and TRBJ1-2, reads KAGVTQTPRYLIKTRGQQVTLSCSPISGHRSVSWYQQTPGQGLQFLFEYFSETQRNKGNFPGRFSGRQFSNSRSEMNVSTLELGDSALYLCASSPGTGKNYGYTFGSGTRLTVV.

The chain carries TRBV28 and TRBJ2-7; D is unclear. Trimming took 1 base from V and 4 from J, leaving 8 bases between them. The CDR3 contains 13 residues. Per the germline V gene, CDR1 is MDHEN and CDR2 is SYDVKM. In nucleotides, the CDR3 is TGTGCCAGCAGTTTATTACAAGTTTACGAGCAGTACTTC. Its translation is CASSLLQVYEQYF.

The rearrangement links TRBV30 to TRBJ1-1; TRBD1 agrees at 9 bases. Trimming cost V 4 bases and J 3 bases; bases outside gene matches: 3. Germline values: CDR1 GTSNPN, CDR2 SVGIG (reference sequence). CDR3 length: 13 residues. CDR3 protein: CAWKTGGYTEAFF. The CDR3 nucleotides read TGTGCCTGGAAGACAGGGGGGTACACTGAAGCTTTCTTT.

The chain links TRBV9 to TRBJ2-7; TRBD1 matches at 12 bases. From germline, CDR1 is SGDLS and CDR2 YYNGEE. The V segment lost 3 bases and the J segment 5 bases; nucleotides outside the gene matches: 6. The CDR3 runs to 15 residues. In DNA form, the CDR3 reads TGTGCCAGCAGCGCGGGGGGACAGGGGGCAAACGAGCAGTACTTC. Translating it yields CASSAGGQGANEQYF.

This CDR3 is CASSVGGDEAFF. The CDR3 region has the DNA TGTGCCAGCAGCGTAGGGGGAGATGAAGCTTTCTTT. V usage is TRBV9 and J usage is TRBJ1-1; D is uncertain. V was trimmed by 0 bases and J by 7 bases, leaving 7 bases between them. This CDR3 comprises 12 residues. Germline V CDR1 and CDR2: SGDLS, YYNGEE.

The J gene is TRBJ1-1, the V gene TRBV6-1, with 9 bases that match TRBD1. The V and J ends lost 5 bases and 5 bases, in that order; junction bases with no gene match: 9. The CDR3 consists of 15 residues. Germline V gene data show CDR1 as MNHNS and CDR2 as SASEGT. CDR3 sequence reads: CASSRRAQGATEAFF. The CDR3 DNA follows: TGTGCCAGCAGTAGACGGGCACAGGGGGCGACTGAAGCTTTCTTT.

Only one count was recorded for this clone. The chain employs TRBV4-3 and TRBJ1-2; tentative D call: TRBD1 (6 bases). V lost 5 bases and J lost 3, with 19 bases in between. The CDR3 length is 16 residues. Germline lookup yields CDR1 LGHNA and CDR2 YSLEER. The CDR3 sequence: CASSGDGGGPDYGYTF. For the CDR3, the DNA is TGCGCCAGCAGCGGGGACGGGGGGGGGCCGGACTATGGCTACACCTTC.

As DNA, the CDR3 is TGCGCCAGCAGTGAGTTCTTACCCCGGGACAGGGTGAGCACAGATACGCAGTATTTT. It yields the protein CASSEFLPRDRVSTDTQYF. The J gene is TRBJ2-3, the V gene TRBV10-1; 9 nucleotides align to TRBD1. The CDR3 is 19 amino acids. Germline V gene sequence: CDR1 WNHNN, CDR2 SYGVQD (reference sequence). The V gene end was trimmed by 1 base and the J gene end by 0 bases; junction bases not matched to a gene: 11.